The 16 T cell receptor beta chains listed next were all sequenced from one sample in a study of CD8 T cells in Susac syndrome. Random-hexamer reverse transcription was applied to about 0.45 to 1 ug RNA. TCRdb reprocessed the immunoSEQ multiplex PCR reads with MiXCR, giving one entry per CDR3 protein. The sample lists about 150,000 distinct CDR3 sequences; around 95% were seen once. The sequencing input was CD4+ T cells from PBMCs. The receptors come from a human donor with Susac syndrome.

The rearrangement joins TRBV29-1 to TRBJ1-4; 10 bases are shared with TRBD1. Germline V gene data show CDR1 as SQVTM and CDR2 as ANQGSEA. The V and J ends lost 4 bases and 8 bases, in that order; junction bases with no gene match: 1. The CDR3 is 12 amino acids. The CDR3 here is CSVGDRGEKLFF. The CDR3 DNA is TGCAGCGTTGGGGACAGGGGAGAAAAACTGTTTTTT.

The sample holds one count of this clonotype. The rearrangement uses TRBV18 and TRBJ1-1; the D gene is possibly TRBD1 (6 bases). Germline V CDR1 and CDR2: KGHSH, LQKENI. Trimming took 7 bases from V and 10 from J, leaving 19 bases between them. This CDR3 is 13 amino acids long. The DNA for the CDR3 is TGTGCCAGCTTGCGGGACACCTTAACAGCAGCTTTCTTT. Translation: CASLRDTLTAAFF.

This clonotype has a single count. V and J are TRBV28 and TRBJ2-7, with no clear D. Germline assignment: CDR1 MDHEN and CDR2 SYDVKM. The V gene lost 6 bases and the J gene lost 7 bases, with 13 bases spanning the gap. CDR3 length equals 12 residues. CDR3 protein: CASRAAPGEQYF. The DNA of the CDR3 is TGTGCCAGCAGGGCGGCTCCCGGGGAGCAGTACTTC.

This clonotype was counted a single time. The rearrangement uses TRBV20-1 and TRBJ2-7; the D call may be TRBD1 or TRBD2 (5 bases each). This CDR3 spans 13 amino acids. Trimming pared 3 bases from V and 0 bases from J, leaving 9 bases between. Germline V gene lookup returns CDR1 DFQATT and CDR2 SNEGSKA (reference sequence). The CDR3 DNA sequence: TGCAGTGCTAGTGAGGGGAGCTCCTACGAGCAGTACTTC. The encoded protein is CSASEGSSYEQYF.

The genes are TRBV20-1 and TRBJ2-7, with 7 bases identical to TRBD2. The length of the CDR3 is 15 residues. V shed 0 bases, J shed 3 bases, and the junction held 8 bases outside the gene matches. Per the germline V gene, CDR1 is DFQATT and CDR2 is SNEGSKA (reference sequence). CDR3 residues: CSARDQLSGLYEQYF. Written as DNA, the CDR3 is TGCAGTGCTAGAGATCAGCTTAGCGGGCTCTACGAGCAGTACTTC.

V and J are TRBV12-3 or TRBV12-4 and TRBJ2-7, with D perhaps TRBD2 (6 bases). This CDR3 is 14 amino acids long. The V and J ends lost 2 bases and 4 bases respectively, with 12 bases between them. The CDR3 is CASSLWVGRYEQYF. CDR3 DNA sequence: TGTGCCAGCAGTTTATGGGTGGGGAGGTACGAGCAGTACTTC.

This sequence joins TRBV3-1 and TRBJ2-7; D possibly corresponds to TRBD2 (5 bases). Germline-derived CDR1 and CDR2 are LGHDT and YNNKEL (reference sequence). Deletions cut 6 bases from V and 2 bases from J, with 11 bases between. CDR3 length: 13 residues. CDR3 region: CASRDPGTYEQYF. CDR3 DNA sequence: TGTGCCAGCAGAGACCCGGGAACCTACGAGCAGTACTTC.

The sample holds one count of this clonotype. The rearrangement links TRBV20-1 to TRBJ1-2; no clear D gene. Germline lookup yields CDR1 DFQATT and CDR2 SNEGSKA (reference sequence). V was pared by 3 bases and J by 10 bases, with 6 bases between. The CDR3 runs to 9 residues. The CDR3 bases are TGCAGTGCTAGTTTTGCCTACACCTTC. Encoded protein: CSASFAYTF.

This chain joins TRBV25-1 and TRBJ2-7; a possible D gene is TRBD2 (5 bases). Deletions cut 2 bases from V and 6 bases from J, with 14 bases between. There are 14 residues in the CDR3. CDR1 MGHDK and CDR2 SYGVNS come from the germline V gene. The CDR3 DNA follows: TGTGCCAGCAGTGAACAATCGGGGAAGAGCGAGCAGTACTTC. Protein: CASSEQSGKSEQYF.

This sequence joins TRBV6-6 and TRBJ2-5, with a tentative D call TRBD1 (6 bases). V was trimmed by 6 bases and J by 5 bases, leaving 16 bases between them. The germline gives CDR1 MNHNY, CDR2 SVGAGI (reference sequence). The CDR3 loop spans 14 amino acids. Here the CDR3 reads CASSRGQLGETQYF. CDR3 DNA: TGTGCCAGCAGCCGCGGACAGTTGGGGGAGACCCAGTACTTC.

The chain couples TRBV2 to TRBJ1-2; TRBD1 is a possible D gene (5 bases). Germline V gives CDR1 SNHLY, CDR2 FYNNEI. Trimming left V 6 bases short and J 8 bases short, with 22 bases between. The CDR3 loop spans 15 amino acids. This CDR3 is CASRRTDNLIRGYTF. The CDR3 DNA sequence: TGTGCCAGCAGACGTACGGACAACTTAATAAGAGGCTACACCTTC.

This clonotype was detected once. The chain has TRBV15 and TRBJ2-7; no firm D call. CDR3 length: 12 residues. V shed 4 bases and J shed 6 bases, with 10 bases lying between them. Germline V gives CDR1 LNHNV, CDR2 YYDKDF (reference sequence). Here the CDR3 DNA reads TGTGCCACCAGCATTGGCCCAACCGAGCAGTACTTC. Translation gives CATSIGPTEQYF.

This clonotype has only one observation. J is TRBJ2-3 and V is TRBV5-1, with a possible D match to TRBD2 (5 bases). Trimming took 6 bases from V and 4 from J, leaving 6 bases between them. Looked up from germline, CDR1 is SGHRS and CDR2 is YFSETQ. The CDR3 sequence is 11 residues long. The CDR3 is CASKEADTQYF. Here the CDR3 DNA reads TGCGCCAGCAAGGAGGCAGATACGCAGTATTTT.

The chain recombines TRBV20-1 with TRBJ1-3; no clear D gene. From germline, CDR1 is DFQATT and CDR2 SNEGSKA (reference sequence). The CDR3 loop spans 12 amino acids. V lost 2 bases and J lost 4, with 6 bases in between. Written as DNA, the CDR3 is TGCAGTGCTAGATATGCCGGAAACACCATATATTTT. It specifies CSARYAGNTIYF.

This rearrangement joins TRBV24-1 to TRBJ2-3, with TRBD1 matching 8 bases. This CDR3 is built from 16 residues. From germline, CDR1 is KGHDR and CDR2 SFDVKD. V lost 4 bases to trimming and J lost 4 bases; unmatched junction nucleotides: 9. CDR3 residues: CATSDHDRGGSDTQYF. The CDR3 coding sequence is TGTGCCACCAGTGACCATGACAGGGGAGGTTCAGATACGCAGTATTTT.

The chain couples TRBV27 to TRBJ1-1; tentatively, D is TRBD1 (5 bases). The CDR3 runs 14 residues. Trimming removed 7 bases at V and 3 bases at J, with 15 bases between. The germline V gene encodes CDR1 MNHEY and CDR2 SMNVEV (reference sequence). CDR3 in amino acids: CASTLRWGDTEAFF. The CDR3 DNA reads TGTGCCAGCACTCTCCGGTGGGGGGACACTGAAGCTTTCTTT.